Below, one T cell receptor beta chain is given with its context. The data originate from a study of blood T cell repertoires in COVID-19. As for the study in general: Specimens from acute and convalescent COVID-19 originated in the United States, Italy and Spain. Sources were T cells, B-cell-depleted T cells, or PBMCs; the material itself was cDNA or gDNA.

The age range of participants was 18 to 89 years, with residence in roughly 25 US areas. V was clipped by 4 bases and J by 1 base; unmatched bases: 16. This CDR3 is built from 20 residues. Germline assignment: CDR1 SGHNT and CDR2 YYREEE (reference sequence). TCRdb's copy holds only in-frame clones and misses some; the assay was immunoSEQ multiplex PCR. Counted here are 150,000 to 180,000 clones, approximately 79% occurring once; the ten biggest clones make up 7.3%. The receptor was isolated from a man in his fifties or sixties who had recovered from COVID-19. Source material: PBMCs or T cells enriched from blood (not recorded which). This chain links TRBV5-4 with TRBJ2-1, with 11 bases aligning to TRBD1. The CDR3 region is CASSPRPGQGESKSYNEQFF. The CDR3, as DNA: TGTGCCAGCAGCCCAAGACCGGGACAGGGGGAGTCTAAGTCCTACAATGAGCAGTTCTTC.